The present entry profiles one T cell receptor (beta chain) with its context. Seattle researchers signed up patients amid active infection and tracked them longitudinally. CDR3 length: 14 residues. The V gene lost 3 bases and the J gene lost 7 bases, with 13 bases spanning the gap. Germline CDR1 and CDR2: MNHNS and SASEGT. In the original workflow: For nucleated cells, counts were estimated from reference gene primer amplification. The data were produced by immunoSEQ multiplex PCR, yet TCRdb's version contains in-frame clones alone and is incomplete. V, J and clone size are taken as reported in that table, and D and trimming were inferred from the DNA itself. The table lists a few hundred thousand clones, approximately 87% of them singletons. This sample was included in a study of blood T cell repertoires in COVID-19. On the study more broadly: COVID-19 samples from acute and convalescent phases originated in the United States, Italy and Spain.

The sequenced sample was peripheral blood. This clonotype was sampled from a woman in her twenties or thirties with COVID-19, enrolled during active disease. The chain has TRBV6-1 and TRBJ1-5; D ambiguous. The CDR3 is CASSEAGGRQPQHF. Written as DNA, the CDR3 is TGTGCCAGCAGTGAGGCCGGCGGGCGGCAGCCCCAGCATTTT.